The 8 T cell receptor beta chains below were found in one sample sequenced in a study of Graves' ophthalmopathy and Graves' hyperthyroidism. As the template, RNA transcripts were used to amplify TCR beta CDR3 regions. HTBI primers served in a first-round RT-PCR, which a second-round multiplex PCR followed. One entry per CDR3 protein results from TCRdb running MiXCR on the multiplex PCR reads. The sample has 200,000 to 300,000 distinct CDR3 sequences; around 50% are singletons. The sample comprised peripheral blood. The source of these receptors is an adult man with Graves' ophthalmopathy.

The chain employs TRBV7-9 and TRBJ1-2, with 7 nucleotides matching TRBD1. V lost 6 bases and J lost 2; bases outside the gene matches: 6. The germline V gene has CDR1 SEHNR and CDR2 FQNEAQ (reference sequence). The length of the CDR3 is 14 residues. The CDR3 region is CASSYDRVNYGYTF. The DNA for the CDR3 is TGTGCCAGCAGTTACGACAGGGTAAACTATGGCTACACCTTC.

J is TRBJ1-2 and V is TRBV12-3 or TRBV12-4; 9 positions match TRBD1. The CDR3 contains 14 residues. The V gene end was trimmed by 6 bases and the J gene end by 6 bases; junction bases not matched to a gene: 8. The CDR3 loop is CASRHGRQGDGYTF. The CDR3 nucleotides are TGTGCCAGCAGACATGGGAGACAGGGGGATGGCTACACCTTC.

This clonotype was seen a handful of times. This chain uses TRBV9 with TRBJ1-6; weak D call: TRBD1 (5 bases). This CDR3 contains 13 residues. CDR1 is SGDLS, CDR2 YYNGEE, per germline. V lost 4 bases to trimming and J lost 13 bases, with 15 bases between them. As DNA, the CDR3 is TGTGCCAGCAGCTTAACTCAGGGTACTCCCCTCCACTTT. Translated: CASSLTQGTPLHF.

The gene calls are TRBV11-2 and TRBJ2-3; D may be TRBD2 (6 bases). The CDR3 spans 16 residues. Trimming removed 5 bases from V and 0 bases from J, with 15 bases in between. Germline CDR1 SGHAT, CDR2 FQNNGV. This CDR3 is CASSPRGSGSTDTQYF. The CDR3 nucleotides read TGTGCCAGCAGCCCTCGAGGGAGCGGGAGCACAGATACGCAGTATTTT.

The V call is TRBV7-2, the J call TRBJ1-2; D is ambiguous. The CDR3 extends over 12 amino acids. CDR1 and CDR2 (germline): SGHTA, FQGNSA. Trimming removed 5 bases at V and 7 bases at J, with 11 bases between. CDR3 bases: TGTGCCAGCAGCAATAAGCGGGTTGGCTACACCTTC. Its translation is CASSNKRVGYTF.

This clonotype was observed a handful of times. The chain employs TRBV24-1 and TRBJ2-5, with 10 positions matching TRBD2. The CDR3 extends over 17 amino acids. V dropped 0 bases and J dropped 5; count of bases not matched to a gene: 8. The germline CDR1 and CDR2 sequences are KGHDR and SFDVKD. CDR3 sequence reads: CATSDLKASGSLETQYF. The CDR3, as DNA: TGTGCCACCAGTGATTTGAAAGCTAGCGGGAGTTTGGAGACCCAGTACTTC.

J is TRBJ2-7 and V is TRBV5-1; maybe TRBD1 (5 bases). The CDR3 totals 15 residues. V was clipped by 1 base and J by 0 bases, with 11 bases between them. The V gene's germline CDR1 is SGHRS and CDR2 YFSETQ. The CDR3 here is CASSLYSTVSYEQYF. The CDR3 nucleotides read TGCGCCAGCAGCTTGTACTCGACAGTCTCCTACGAGCAGTACTTC.

J is TRBJ1-1 and V is TRBV5-6; weak D call: TRBD1 (6 bases). There are 14 residues in the CDR3. From germline, CDR1 is SGHDT and CDR2 YYEEEE. The germline V and J ends were trimmed by 3 bases and 1 base, with 10 bases remaining between them. The CDR3 protein is CASSSAGANTEAFF. DNA for the CDR3: TGTGCCAGCAGCTCCGCGGGGGCGAACACTGAAGCTTTCTTT. Variable domain in full (rest from reference TRBV5-6 and TRBJ1-1): DAGVTQSPTHLIKTRGQQVTLRCSPKSGHDTVSWYQQALGQGPQFIFQYYEEEERQRGNFPDRFSGHQFPNYSSELNVNALLLGDSALYLCASSSAGANTEAFFGQGTRLTVV.